The rows below give T cell receptor beta chains drawn from one sample of a study of Graves' ophthalmopathy and Graves' hyperthyroidism. TCRdb called the multiplex PCR reads again in MiXCR, with one record for every CDR3 protein. The sample records about 620,000 distinct CDR3 sequences, 22% being singletons. The sequencing sample was made of peripheral blood. These receptors all stem from a young woman with stable Graves' hyperthyroidism. Some clones in this sample may be carry-over from other donors' samples. Both conserved end residues are trimmed from each CDR3.

>TRBV15|TRBJ2-7
ATSRDTVRYEQY
>TRBV28|TRBJ2-5
ASNPPGGEGQETQY
>TRBV28|TRBJ2-2
ASSLDRDRVSAGELF
>TRBV12-3/TRBV12-4|TRBJ1-1
ASSFRAQGGRTEAF
>TRBV2|TRBJ2-2
ASSSRRNTGELF
>TRBV6-1|TRBJ2-7
ASSEVTLAYEQY
>TRBV27|TRBJ2-2
ASSLRSRDRGGGELF
>TRBV5-1|TRBJ2-2
ASRPQEPGELF
>TRBV12-3/TRBV12-4|TRBJ1-1
ASSLGGALKAF
>TRBV28|TRBJ1-2
ASRRQGAGGYT
>TRBV30|TRBJ1-2
AWSVRRAGGYT
>TRBV5-5|TRBJ2-4
ASSLTTVAKNIQY
>TRBV11-1|TRBJ2-5
ASSRTLTSPGLAAGLETQY
>TRBV20-1|TRBJ1-2
SARGPGALYGYT
>TRBV5-1|TRBJ1-1
ASRLGGMNTEAF
>TRBV28|TRBJ2-5
ASRIAGFRETQY
>TRBV30|TRBJ1-6
AWSRMGSAVH
>TRBV9|TRBJ1-1
ASSVAVGTFGEAF
>TRBV28|TRBJ2-7
ASRPLAGPTYEQY
>TRBV12-3/TRBV12-4|TRBJ2-7
ASSLSGTADT